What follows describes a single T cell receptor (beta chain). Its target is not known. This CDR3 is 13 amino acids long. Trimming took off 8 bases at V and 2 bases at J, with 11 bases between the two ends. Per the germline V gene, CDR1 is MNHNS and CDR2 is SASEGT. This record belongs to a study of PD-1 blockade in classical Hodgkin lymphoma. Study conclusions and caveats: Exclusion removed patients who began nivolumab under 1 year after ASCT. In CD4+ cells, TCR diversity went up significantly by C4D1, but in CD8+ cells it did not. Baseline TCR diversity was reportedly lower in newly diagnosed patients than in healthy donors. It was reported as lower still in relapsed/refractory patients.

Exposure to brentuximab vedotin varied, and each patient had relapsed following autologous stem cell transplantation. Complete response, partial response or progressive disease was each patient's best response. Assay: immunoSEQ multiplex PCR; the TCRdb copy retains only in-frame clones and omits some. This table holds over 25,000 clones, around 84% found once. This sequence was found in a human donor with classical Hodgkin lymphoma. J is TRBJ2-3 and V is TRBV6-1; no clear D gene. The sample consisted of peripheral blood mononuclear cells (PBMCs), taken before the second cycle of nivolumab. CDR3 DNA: TGTGCCAGCTCGATAATTTCCACAGATACGCAGTATTTT. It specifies CASSIISTDTQYF.